A single T cell receptor (beta chain) is shown here with its context. The antigen is unknown. Germline values: CDR1 LGHDT, CDR2 YNNKEL (reference sequence). V lost 9 bases and J 2 bases, leaving 14 bases between the germline ends. This CDR3 comprises 13 residues. The data were obtained in a study of CD8 T cells in Susac syndrome. Study details: Active disease was present in over 5 of the sequenced Susac syndrome patients, whereas fewer than ten of them were in remission.

Study-level findings and limits: The study found that Susac CD8+ clonal expansion peaked in TEMRA cells and active patients.

cDNA came from about 0.5 to 1 ug RNA primed by random hexamers. An immunoSEQ multiplex PCR amplified TCR beta CDR3 over 54 Vbeta and 13 Jbeta. One entry per CDR3 protein results from TCRdb running MiXCR on the immunoSEQ multiplex PCR reads. The data hold 130,000 or so distinct CDR3 sequences, with just under 95% observed a single time. The chain uses TRBV3-1 and TRBJ2-7, with D maybe TRBD2 (6 bases). What was sequenced was CD8+ T cells from PBMCs. The sequence came from a human donor with Susac syndrome. The CDR3 reads CASLGGGTYEQYF. In DNA, the CDR3 is TGTGCCAGTTTGGGGGGAGGCACCTACGAGCAGTACTTC.